Below are 21 T cell receptor beta chains sequenced from a single sample in a study of blood T cell repertoires in COVID-19. Clones were sequenced by immunoSEQ multiplex PCR, and TCRdb holds only the in-frame ones, with some missing. This sample has roughly 340,000 clones, with more than 80% found just once. Sequenced input: peripheral blood. The receptors originated from a woman aged 25 to 39 with COVID-19, enrolled during active disease.

The gene calls are TRBV6-1 and TRBJ2-5; D possibly corresponds to TRBD2 (6 bases). Germline CDR1 MNHNS, CDR2 SASEGT. Trimming took off 1 base at V and 2 bases at J, with 11 bases between the two ends. This CDR3 is built from 15 residues. The CDR3 DNA sequence: TGTGCCAGCAGTGAAGGTGCGGGGCGACAAGAGACCCAGTACTTC. It specifies CASSEGAGRQETQYF.

This chain joins TRBV30 and TRBJ2-1; TRBD2 is a possible D gene (6 bases). Germline V lookup: CDR1 GTSNPN, CDR2 SVGIG (reference sequence). The CDR3 is made up of 14 amino acids. V lost 5 bases to trimming and J lost 0 bases, with 11 bases between them. The CDR3 region has the DNA TGTGCCTGGGTGGGGGGAAGCTCCTACAATGAGCAGTTCTTC. It yields the protein CAWVGGSSYNEQFF.

The gene calls are TRBV9 and TRBJ1-2; 12 bases map to TRBD1. The CDR3 runs to 15 residues. The junction had 9 bases not matched to a gene; V was cut back by 4 bases and J by 8 bases. Looked up from germline, CDR1 is SGDLS and CDR2 is YYNGEE. CDR3 DNA: TGTGCCAGCAGCCCAGGGACAGGGGGCGCTTACGGCTACACCTTC. It is translated as CASSPGTGGAYGYTF.

The V gene is TRBV27, the J gene TRBJ2-4; 9 bases map to TRBD2. The CDR3 contains 14 residues. The junction had 4 bases not matched to a gene; V was cut back by 5 bases and J by 5 bases. Looked up from germline, CDR1 is MNHEY and CDR2 is SMNVEV (reference sequence). In DNA form, the CDR3 reads TGTGCCAGCAGTCCTAGCGGGACTGAAAACATTCAGTACTTC. Amino acid sequence: CASSPSGTENIQYF.

The chain recombines TRBV9 with TRBJ1-5; no reliable D call. CDR1 and CDR2 from the germline V gene are SGDLS and YYNGEE. The CDR3 has 15 amino acids. The V end lost 0 bases, the J end lost 1 base, and 8 bases lay between the germline ends. CDR3 region: CASSVGGVSNQPQHF. The CDR3, as DNA: TGTGCCAGCAGCGTAGGAGGAGTCAGCAATCAGCCCCAGCATTTT.

This chain joins TRBV7-6 and TRBJ2-1; D is uncertain. CDR1 and CDR2 (germline): SGHVS, FNYEAQ. The CDR3 is 17 residues long. Trimming cost V 5 bases and J 0 bases, with 17 bases left between them. CDR3 bases: TGTGCCAGCAGCCCAAACCCCTTAAAGAGCTCCTACAATGAGCAGTTCTTC. Translation gives CASSPNPLKSSYNEQFF.

This chain's CDR3 is CASRSATGAGEKLFF. CDR3 bases: TGTGCCAGCAGATCTGCTACAGGGGCGGGTGAAAAACTGTTTTTT. The V gene is TRBV2, the J gene TRBJ1-4; 7 nucleotides agree with TRBD1. CDR1 SNHLY and CDR2 FYNNEI come from the germline V gene. The J segment lost 7 bases and the V segment lost 6 bases, leaving 11 bases of the junction unmatched. The CDR3 has 15 amino acids.

The chain carries TRBV11-2 and TRBJ1-3; D is undetermined. The CDR3 extends over 18 amino acids. From germline, CDR1 is SGHAT and CDR2 FQNNGV. The V gene lost 1 base and the J gene lost 3 bases, with 19 bases spanning the gap. The CDR3 coding sequence is TGTGCCAGCAGCTTAGTGCGGATCCGGAAGAACGATGGAAACACCATATATTTT. This gives the protein CASSLVRIRKNDGNTIYF.

The chain combines TRBV7-8 with TRBJ2-7; TRBD1 agrees at 8 bases. V lost 5 bases to trimming and J lost 6 bases; unmatched junction nucleotides: 9. The CDR3 extends over 14 amino acids. Looked up from germline, CDR1 is SGHVS and CDR2 is FQNEAQ. The CDR3 coding sequence is TGTGCCAGCAGCCTCCGAAACGACAGGGGCGAGCAGTACGTC. Amino acids: CASSLRNDRGEQYV.

The genes are TRBV2 and TRBJ2-5; D is uncertain. Trimming shortened V by 6 bases and J by 2 bases, and 10 bases separated the two germline ends. The CDR3 is made up of 13 amino acids. Germline CDR1 SNHLY, CDR2 FYNNEI. CDR3 residues: CASRFHRQETQYF. CDR3 nucleotides: TGTGCCAGCAGATTTCACAGACAAGAGACCCAGTACTTC.

This chain connects TRBV5-5 to TRBJ1-4, with 8 bases fitting TRBD1. From germline, CDR1 is SGHKS and CDR2 YYEKEE (reference sequence). CDR3 length: 17 residues. J gave up 0 bases and V 3 bases, and 7 bases lay outside the gene matches. CDR3 coding DNA: TGTGCCAGCAGCTCGGGACAGGCGATAGCAACTAATGAAAAACTGTTTTTT. It encodes CASSSGQAIATNEKLFF.

This clone has a handful of counts. The chain employs TRBV7-2 and TRBJ1-5; D gene unclear. Between the trimmed V and J ends, which lost 2 bases and 7 bases, there was a span of 15 bases. Germline lookup yields CDR1 SGHTA and CDR2 FQGNSA. This CDR3 has 15 amino acids. The CDR3 protein is CASSLSEGRVQPQHF. CDR3 DNA: TGTGCCAGCAGCTTATCGGAGGGTCGGGTCCAGCCCCAGCATTTT. Variable domain in full (rest from reference TRBV7-2 and TRBJ1-5): GAGVSQSPSNKVTEKGKDVELRCDPISGHTALYWYRQSLGQGLEFLIYFQGNSAPDKSGLPSDRFSAERTGGSVSTLTIQRTQQEDSAVYLCASSLSEGRVQPQHFGDGTRLSIL.

This clone was seen just once. J is TRBJ2-7 and V is TRBV6-2 or TRBV6-3; 8 bases fit TRBD1. V lost 6 bases to trimming and J lost 3 bases; unmatched junction nucleotides: 13. The V gene's germline CDR1 is MNHEY and CDR2 SVGEGT. The CDR3 has 16 residues. The CDR3 region has the DNA TGTGCCAGCAGCCGAGCAACAGGGGGTCTCATCTACGAGCAGTACGTC. Protein: CASSRATGGLIYEQYV.

This rearrangement joins TRBV29-1 to TRBJ2-1, with 7 nucleotides matching TRBD1. The CDR3 covers 15 residues. Looked up from germline, CDR1 is SQVTM and CDR2 is ANQGSEA. V lost 1 base, J lost 4 bases, and 7 bases stayed unmatched. The CDR3 DNA is TGCAGCGTTGAAGCCCCGGGACAGATATACAATGAGCAGTTCTTC. Translated: CSVEAPGQIYNEQFF.

V usage is TRBV28 and J usage is TRBJ1-2; weak D call: TRBD1 (6 bases). Trimming pared 6 bases from V and 4 bases from J, leaving 12 bases between. The V gene's germline CDR1 is MDHEN and CDR2 SYDVKM. There are 13 residues in the CDR3. CDR3 coding DNA: TGTGCCAGCAGCCCTGGACAGATCTATGGCTACACCTTC. Its translation: CASSPGQIYGYTF.

The V gene is TRBV5-6, the J gene TRBJ2-1; 7 positions match TRBD2. Germline CDR1 is SGHDT and CDR2 is YYEEEE. CDR3 length equals 13 residues. Trimming removed 4 bases from V and 7 bases from J; junction bases left unmatched: 5. CDR3: CASSPWEGNEQFF. The CDR3 DNA follows: TGTGCCAGCAGCCCCTGGGAGGGAAATGAGCAGTTCTTC.

The V gene is TRBV6-4, the J gene TRBJ1-5, with TRBD1 matching over 7 bases. V shed 5 bases and J 2 bases; nucleotides not matched to a gene: 0. The CDR3 consists of 13 residues. Germline V gene sequence: CDR1 MRHNA, CDR2 SNTAGT. The CDR3 DNA follows: TGTGCCAGCAGTACAGGGGGCAATCAGCCCCAGCATTTT. This codes for CASSTGGNQPQHF.

This rearrangement joins TRBV9 to TRBJ1-2; D might be TRBD1 (6 bases). V dropped 4 bases and J dropped 4 bases, with 17 bases sitting between them. CDR1 is SGDLS and CDR2 is YYNGEE in the germline V gene. This CDR3 has 15 residues. CDR3 nucleotides: TGTGCCAGCAGCTCCCAACCTCAGGGGTCCTATGGCTACACCTTC. This sequence encodes CASSSQPQGSYGYTF.

The chain is built from TRBV28 and TRBJ2-2, with TRBD2 matching over 11 bases. This CDR3 is built from 19 residues. V lost 5 bases and J lost 6; bases outside the gene matches: 17. The germline V gene has CDR1 MDHEN and CDR2 SYDVKM. The CDR3 region is CASSTKLAGALYRAGELFF. The CDR3 DNA reads as TGTGCCAGCAGTACCAAACTAGCGGGGGCCCTATATCGGGCCGGGGAGCTGTTTTTT.

V is TRBV7-6 and J is TRBJ2-2; perhaps TRBD1 as D (5 bases). Trimming removed 1 base at V and 5 bases at J, with 17 bases between. Germline V gene data show CDR1 as SGHVS and CDR2 as FNYEAQ. This CDR3 has 17 amino acids. The CDR3 loop is CASSLEVRQGLTGELFF. DNA of the CDR3: TGTGCCAGCAGCTTAGAAGTTCGGCAGGGTCTTACCGGGGAGCTGTTTTTT.

This clone was observed a few times. This chain connects TRBV29-1 to TRBJ1-1; no clear D. Trimming removed 5 bases at V and 1 base at J, with 8 bases between. Germline values: CDR1 SQVTM, CDR2 ANQGSEA. The CDR3 spans 12 residues. CDR3: CSVLTGNTEAFF. The CDR3 nucleotides read TGCAGCGTTTTAACCGGGAACACTGAAGCTTTCTTT. The variable domain in full, completed from reference TRBV29-1 and TRBJ1-1, reads SAVISQKPSRDICQRGTSLTIQCQVDSQVTMMFWYRQQPGQSLTLIATANQGSEATYESGFVIDKFPISRPNLTFSTLTVSNMSPEDSSIYLCSVLTGNTEAFFGQGTRLTVV.